A single sample is the source of the 18 T cell receptor beta chains below, sequenced in a study of Graves' ophthalmopathy and Graves' hyperthyroidism. Amplified TCR beta CDR3 regions were obtained using RNA transcripts as template. HTBI primers were employed in first-round RT-PCR, then a second-round multiplex PCR followed. Using its own MiXCR run on the multiplex PCR reads, TCRdb lists one record per CDR3 protein. Among around 1,000,000 distinct CDR3 sequences listed, about 35% were seen once. Sequenced material: peripheral blood or thyroid tissue (not recorded which). The source is an adult man with Graves' hyperthyroidism.

The chain combines TRBV5-1 with TRBJ2-2, with a weak D call TRBD2 (6 bases). The CDR3 has 14 residues. Germline assignment: CDR1 SGHRS and CDR2 YFSETQ. V gave up 0 bases and J gave up 7 bases, with 10 bases separating them. For the CDR3, the DNA is TGCGCCAGCAGCTTGGTCGGAGGGGTCGGGGAGCTGTTTTTT. Residues: CASSLVGGVGELFF.

This clonotype was found many times. This CDR3 reads CASSHLGARGNTEAFF. The CDR3 bases are TGTGCCAGCAGCCACCTCGGGGCCAGGGGGAACACTGAAGCTTTCTTT. The chain is built from TRBV13 and TRBJ1-1, with D perhaps matching TRBD1 (6 bases). CDR3 length equals 16 residues. CDR1 and CDR2 from the germline V gene are PRHDT and FYEKMQ (reference sequence). Trimming removed 5 bases from V and 1 base from J, with 17 bases in between.

In its sample, this clonotype was seen many times. This chain joins TRBV15 and TRBJ2-7; either TRBD1 or TRBD2 may fit D (5 bases each). From germline, CDR1 is LNHNV and CDR2 YYDKDF (reference sequence). Deletions cut 5 bases from V and 0 bases from J, with 14 bases between. This CDR3 is 15 amino acids long. The chain's CDR3 is CATSHLGESSYEQYF. CDR3 nucleotides: TGTGCCACCAGCCACCTAGGGGAGAGCTCCTACGAGCAGTACTTC.

Details on this clonotype: Mismatch with germline at one junction end may stem from a read error. The CDR3 DNA is TGTGCCAGCAGCTTACCAGGGGAGCAGTTTTTT. Translating it yields CASSLPGEQFF. The chain is built from TRBV7-8 and TRBJ2-2, with a weak D call TRBD1 (6 bases). From germline, CDR1 is SGHVS and CDR2 FQNEAQ. This CDR3 spans 11 amino acids.

V usage is TRBV4-3 and J usage is TRBJ1-2, with D possibly being TRBD1 (5 bases). The V end was cut by 5 bases, the J end by 4 bases, with 20 bases between. This CDR3 is built from 16 residues. Germline V gene data show CDR1 as LGHNA and CDR2 as YSLEER. The CDR3 nucleotides read TGCGCCAGCAGCTCACTAATACCGGGACTGATCTATGGCTACACCTTC. Its protein is CASSSLIPGLIYGYTF.

This chain links TRBV4-3 with TRBJ2-2, with no clear D. V was cut by 1 base and J by 9 bases, with 12 bases left in between. The V gene's germline CDR1 is LGHNA and CDR2 YSLEER. The CDR3 has 14 residues. CDR3 in DNA: TGCGCCAGCAGCCAAGTCCCTAATTACCGGGAGCTGTTTTTT. Translated, it gives CASSQVPNYRELFF.

This CDR3 is CASSFGLKSTDTQYF. The CDR3 coding sequence is TGTGCCAGCAGCTTCGGGCTCAAGAGCACAGATACGCAGTATTTT. This chain uses TRBV5-4 with TRBJ2-3; D uncertain. V lost 2 bases to trimming and J lost 0 bases, with 10 bases between them. Germline V gene lookup returns CDR1 SGHNT and CDR2 YYREEE (reference sequence). This CDR3 is built from 15 residues.

This clonotype was seen many times. This chain connects TRBV7-3 to TRBJ1-1, with D perhaps TRBD1 (5 bases). V dropped 1 base and J dropped 3 bases, with 15 bases sitting between them. Germline V gene data show CDR1 as SGHTA and CDR2 as FQGTGA. The CDR3 has 16 residues. CDR3 DNA: TGTGCCAGCAGCTTAAGAGGGGCGGGAGGATACACTGAAGCTTTCTTT. This gives the protein CASSLRGAGGYTEAFF.

This clonotype has at least ten counts. The chain recombines TRBV25-1 with TRBJ2-3, with D possibly TRBD1 on 5 matching bases. There are 16 residues in the CDR3. Deletions cut 10 bases from V and 4 bases from J, with 24 bases between. Germline-derived CDR1 and CDR2 are MGHDK and SYGVNS. The CDR3 DNA is TGTGCCACCCCCAGGGTGGCAGATAAAATCCCAGATACGCAGTATTTT. This encodes CATPRVADKIPDTQYF.

The chain has TRBV7-2 and TRBJ2-7, with 11 bases lining up with TRBD1. The CDR3 runs to 12 residues. J was trimmed by 3 bases and V by 11 bases; bases with no gene match: 3. Looked up from germline, CDR1 is SGHTA and CDR2 is FQGNSA. CDR3 in DNA: TGTGCCTGGACAGGGGGCGGCTACGAGCAGTACTTC. This encodes CAWTGGGYEQYF.

This clonotype appeared a few times. The rearrangement uses TRBV13 and TRBJ2-5; D unresolved. Germline V gives CDR1 PRHDT, CDR2 FYEKMQ (reference sequence). The CDR3 covers 15 residues. The germline V and J ends were trimmed by 5 bases and 0 bases, with 13 bases remaining between them. CDR3 bases: TGTGCCAGCAGCCCCAGTACAGATTACCAAGAGACCCAGTACTTC. The encoded protein is CASSPSTDYQETQYF.

V and J are TRBV30 and TRBJ2-5; no reliable D call. Germline CDR1 and CDR2: GTSNPN and SVGIG (reference sequence). With 1 base removed from V and 5 bases from J, the gap between germline ends came to 17 bases. The CDR3 covers 15 residues. This CDR3 reads CAWSGGPQVGETQYF. The CDR3 nucleotides are TGTGCCTGGAGTGGCGGCCCCCAGGTGGGGGAGACCCAGTACTTC.

The rearrangement links TRBV7-2 to TRBJ2-5; 11 positions match TRBD1. V shed 5 bases, J shed 13 bases, and the junction held 3 bases outside the gene matches. The CDR3 covers 11 residues. Germline assignment: CDR1 SGHTA and CDR2 FQGNSA. CDR3 residues: CASSPDRGRYF. Written as DNA, the CDR3 is TGTGCCAGCAGCCCGGACAGGGGGCGGTACTTC.

This rearrangement joins TRBV7-9 to TRBJ2-2; the D call may be TRBD1 or TRBD2 (5 bases each). The length of the CDR3 is 15 residues. Trimming left V 4 bases short and J 2 bases short, with 11 bases between. CDR1 is SEHNR, CDR2 FQNEAQ, per germline (reference sequence). The CDR3 coding sequence is TGTGCCAGCAGCTGGGGGATACTTAACACCGGGGAGCTGTTTTTT. Residues: CASSWGILNTGELFF.

This clonotype was counted between two and nine times. The chain joins TRBV19 to TRBJ2-3; 7 positions agree with TRBD1. Germline V gives CDR1 LNHDA, CDR2 SQIVND (reference sequence). The junction had 4 bases not matched to a gene; V was cut back by 9 bases and J by 1 base. The CDR3 contains 13 residues. The CDR3 sequence is CASTGQGTDTQYF. CDR3 bases: TGTGCCAGCACCGGACAGGGCACAGATACGCAGTATTTT.

The rearrangement joins TRBV9 to TRBJ2-2; possibly TRBD2 for D (7 bases). This CDR3 region has 17 residues. The germline V gene encodes CDR1 SGDLS and CDR2 YYNGEE. V was pared by 4 bases and J by 2 bases, with 18 bases between. The chain's CDR3 is CASSRGGNPKNTGELFF. In DNA, the CDR3 is TGTGCCAGCAGCAGGGGGGGGAACCCAAAAAACACCGGGGAGCTGTTTTTT.

In this sample, this clonotype turned up many times. Germline is not matched at one junction end, which may reflect a read error. The gene calls are TRBV6-6 and TRBJ2-5; TRBD2 aligns across 14 bases. Germline V lookup: CDR1 MNHNY, CDR2 SVGAGI (reference sequence). This CDR3 is built from 12 residues. The DNA for the CDR3 is TGTGCCAGCAGGGAGACTAGCGGGAGGGTGTGCTTC. Protein: CASRETSGRVCF.

A single count supports this clonotype. This sequence joins TRBV6-6 and TRBJ1-2; D is undetermined. V lost 3 bases and J lost 2, with 22 bases in between. This CDR3 has 18 amino acids. CDR1 is MNHNY, CDR2 SVGAGI, per germline (reference sequence). The CDR3, as DNA: TGTGCCAGCAGTTATAACGCGGGCCCTACTACCAAAAACTATGGCTACACCTTC. Protein product: CASSYNAGPTTKNYGYTF.